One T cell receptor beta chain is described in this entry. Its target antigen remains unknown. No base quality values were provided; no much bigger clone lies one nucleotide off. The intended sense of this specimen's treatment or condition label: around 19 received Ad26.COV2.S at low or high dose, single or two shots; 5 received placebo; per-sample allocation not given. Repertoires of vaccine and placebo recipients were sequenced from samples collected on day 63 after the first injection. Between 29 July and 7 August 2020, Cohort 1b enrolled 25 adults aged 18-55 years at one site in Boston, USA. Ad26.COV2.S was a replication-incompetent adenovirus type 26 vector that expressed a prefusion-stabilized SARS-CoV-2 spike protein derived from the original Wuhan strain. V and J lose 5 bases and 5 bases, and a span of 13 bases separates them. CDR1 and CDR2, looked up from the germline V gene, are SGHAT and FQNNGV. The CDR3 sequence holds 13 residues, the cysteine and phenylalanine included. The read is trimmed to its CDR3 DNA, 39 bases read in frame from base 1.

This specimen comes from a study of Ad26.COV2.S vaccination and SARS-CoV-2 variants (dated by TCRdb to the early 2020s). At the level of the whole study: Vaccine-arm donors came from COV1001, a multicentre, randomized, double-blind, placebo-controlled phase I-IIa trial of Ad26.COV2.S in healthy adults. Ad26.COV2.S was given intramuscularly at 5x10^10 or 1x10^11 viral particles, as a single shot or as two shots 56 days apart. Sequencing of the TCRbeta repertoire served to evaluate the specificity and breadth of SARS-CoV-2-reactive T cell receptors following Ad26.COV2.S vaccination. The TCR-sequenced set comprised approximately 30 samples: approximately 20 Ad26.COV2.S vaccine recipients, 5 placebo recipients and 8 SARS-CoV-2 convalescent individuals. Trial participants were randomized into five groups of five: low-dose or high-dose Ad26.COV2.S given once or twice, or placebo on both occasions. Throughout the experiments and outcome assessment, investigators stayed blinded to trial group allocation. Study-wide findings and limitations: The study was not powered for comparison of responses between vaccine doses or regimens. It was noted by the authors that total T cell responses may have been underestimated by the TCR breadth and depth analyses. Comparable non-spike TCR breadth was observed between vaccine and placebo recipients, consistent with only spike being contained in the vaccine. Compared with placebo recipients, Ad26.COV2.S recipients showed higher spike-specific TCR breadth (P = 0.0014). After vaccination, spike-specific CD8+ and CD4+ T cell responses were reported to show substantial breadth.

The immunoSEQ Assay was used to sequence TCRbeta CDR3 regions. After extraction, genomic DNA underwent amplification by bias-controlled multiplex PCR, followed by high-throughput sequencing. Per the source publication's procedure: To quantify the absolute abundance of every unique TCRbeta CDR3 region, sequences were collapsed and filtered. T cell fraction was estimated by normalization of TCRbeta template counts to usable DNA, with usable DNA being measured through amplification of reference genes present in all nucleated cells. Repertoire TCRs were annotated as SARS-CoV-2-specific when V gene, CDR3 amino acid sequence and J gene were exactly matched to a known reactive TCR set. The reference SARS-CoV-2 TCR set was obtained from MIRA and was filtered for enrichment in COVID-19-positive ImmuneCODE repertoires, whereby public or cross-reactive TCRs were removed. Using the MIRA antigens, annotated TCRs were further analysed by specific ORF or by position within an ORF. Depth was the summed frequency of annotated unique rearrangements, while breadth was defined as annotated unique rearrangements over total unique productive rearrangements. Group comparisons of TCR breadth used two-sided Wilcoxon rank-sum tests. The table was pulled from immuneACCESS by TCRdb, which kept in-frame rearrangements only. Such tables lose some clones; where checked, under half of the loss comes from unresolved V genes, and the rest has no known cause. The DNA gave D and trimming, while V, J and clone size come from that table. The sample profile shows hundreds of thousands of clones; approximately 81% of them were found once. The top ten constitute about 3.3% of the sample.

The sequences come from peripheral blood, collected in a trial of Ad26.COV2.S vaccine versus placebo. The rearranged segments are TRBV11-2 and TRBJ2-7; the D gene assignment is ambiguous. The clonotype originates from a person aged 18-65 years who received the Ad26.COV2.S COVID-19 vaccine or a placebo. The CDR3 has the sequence CASSPPGYHEQYF. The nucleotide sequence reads TGTGCCAGCAGCCCCCCCGGGTACCACGAGCAGTACTTC.